This T cell receptor beta chain was sequenced for a study of T cell responses to AZD1222 COVID-19 vaccine. General observations from the study: Donors, mostly white British, included more females; clonal diversity was possibly underestimated. Spike-specific TCR depth and breadth grew after two AZD1222 doses.

The CDR3 length is 12 residues. Germline assignment: CDR1 WSHSY and CDR2 SAAADI. There are a few counts of this clone. What it binds is unknown. A read error may account for a junction end that differs from germline. This table comes from immunoSEQ multiplex PCR, and its TCRdb copy is limited to in-frame clones, with some not included. The sample includes roughly 30,000 clones, just under 80% of them seen just once. The rearrangement uses TRBV10-2 and TRBJ2-7; D tentatively reads TRBD1 or TRBD2 (5 bases each). The sequence was obtained from an adult in good health. The input for sequencing was peripheral blood, taken on day 0 of AZD1222 vaccination. The chain's CDR3 is CASSEGTTTFHF. CDR3 nucleotide sequence: TGCGCCAGCAGTGAGGGGACCACTACCTTTCACTTC.